The clone carrying this T cell receptor (beta chain) occurred once. Its antigen is undetermined. TCRdb processed the RT-PCR reads anew with MiXCR; each CDR3 protein has one entry. The table includes around 300,000 distinct CDR3 sequences, approximately 21% detected once. The germline V gene encodes CDR1 SGHNT and CDR2 YYREEE (reference sequence). The CDR3 has 15 amino acids. J was trimmed by 5 bases and V by 4 bases; bases with no gene match: 8. The sample is drawn from a study of response to subunit inactivated influenza vaccine. Whole-study findings and limits: Each seasonal influenza vaccination, the authors suggested, recruits few new T cells.

The rearrangement uses TRBV5-4 and TRBJ2-1, with 8 bases lining up with TRBD2. This clonotype was sampled from a man in his fifties or sixties who received an inactivated influenza vaccine. The specimen was PBMCs from blood, collected 21 months after vaccination. CDR3 in amino acids: CASSTKRELDNEQFF. The CDR3 region has the DNA TGTGCCAGCAGCACAAAGCGGGAGTTGGACAATGAGCAGTTCTTC.